The clone carrying this T cell receptor beta chain was seen once. Its antigen is as yet unknown. The CDR3 runs 12 residues. Germline CDR1 reads WNHNN; CDR2 reads SYGVQD (reference sequence). Trimming took off 6 bases at V and 3 bases at J, with 7 bases between the two ends. These data belong to a study of T cell responses to AZD1222 COVID-19 vaccine. General study points: Reports indicate that nearly half of spike-specific TCRs are directed at unmutated variant regions. Baseline seropositivity characterized only 5 to 7 AZD1222 recipients. Donors were mostly white British, more females; clonal diversity possibly underestimated. When two AZD1222 doses had been given, Spike-specific TCR breadth and depth rose.

The data were produced by immunoSEQ multiplex PCR, yet TCRdb's version contains in-frame clones alone and is incomplete. The table includes roughly 120,000 clones, roughly 90% detected once. The input for sequencing was peripheral blood, taken on day 0 of AZD1222 vaccination. The clonotype was recovered from an adult in good health. V and J are TRBV10-1 and TRBJ2-3; D unresolved. CDR3 in DNA: TGCGCCAGCAGCCCCGGGACAGATACGCAGTATTTT. Amino acids: CASSPGTDTQYF.